Many counts were recorded for the clone carrying this T cell receptor beta chain. What it binds is unknown. The authors extracted at least 5.5 micrograms of total RNA per sample. Trimming removed 6 bases from V and 3 bases from J, with 6 bases in between. The germline V gene encodes CDR1 MDHEN and CDR2 SYDVKM. The CDR3 loop spans 11 amino acids. Primed by a sample-barcoded 5' primer and a J-beta primer mix, a second PCR proceeded for about 6 to 11 cycles. MiXCR was run by TCRdb on the 5' RACE reads, yielding one entry per CDR3 protein. In the table there are hundreds of thousands of distinct CDR3 sequences, 62% of which are singletons. This entry comes from a study of blood T cells in healthy people across ages. Whole-study findings and limits: It was held that the diversity estimates obtained from one million T cells were underestimates. Age brought a roughly linear fall in TCR beta diversity measured per million T cells. With naive T cell percentage, TCR beta diversity showed a strong correlation.

The V and J genes are TRBV28 and TRBJ2-7; no reliable D call. The TCR was taken from a man aged 30 to 39 in good health. The sequenced material came from blood. CDR3 region: CASSPHYEQYF. Written as DNA, the CDR3 is TGTGCCAGCAGCCCCCACTACGAGCAGTACTTC.